This T cell receptor (beta chain) is from a study of blood T cell repertoires in COVID-19. In the study overall: The analysed material was cDNA or gDNA that came from T cells, B-cell-depleted T cells, or PBMCs.

Germline trimming cut 0 bases from V and 1 base from J; bases unmatched to any gene: 3. The germline gives CDR1 SGHVS, CDR2 FNYEAQ. This CDR3 comprises 18 residues. As processed by the authors: Estimated nucleated cell counts came from reference gene primer amplification. Sequencing used immunoSEQ multiplex PCR; TCRdb keeps in-frame clones, though not all of them. V and J calls and clone size are given by that table; D and trimming were obtained from the DNA. The data hold about 120,000 clones, with around nine tenths observed a single time. This clonotype was sampled from a woman in her 50s with acute or convalescent COVID-19. This chain uses TRBV7-6 with TRBJ2-2; 12 positions match TRBD2. Sequences were obtained from peripheral blood. The CDR3 nucleotides are TGTGCCAGCAGCTTAGCGGCTAGCGGGGGGGTGAACACCGGGGAGCTGTTTTTT. This sequence encodes CASSLAASGGVNTGELFF.